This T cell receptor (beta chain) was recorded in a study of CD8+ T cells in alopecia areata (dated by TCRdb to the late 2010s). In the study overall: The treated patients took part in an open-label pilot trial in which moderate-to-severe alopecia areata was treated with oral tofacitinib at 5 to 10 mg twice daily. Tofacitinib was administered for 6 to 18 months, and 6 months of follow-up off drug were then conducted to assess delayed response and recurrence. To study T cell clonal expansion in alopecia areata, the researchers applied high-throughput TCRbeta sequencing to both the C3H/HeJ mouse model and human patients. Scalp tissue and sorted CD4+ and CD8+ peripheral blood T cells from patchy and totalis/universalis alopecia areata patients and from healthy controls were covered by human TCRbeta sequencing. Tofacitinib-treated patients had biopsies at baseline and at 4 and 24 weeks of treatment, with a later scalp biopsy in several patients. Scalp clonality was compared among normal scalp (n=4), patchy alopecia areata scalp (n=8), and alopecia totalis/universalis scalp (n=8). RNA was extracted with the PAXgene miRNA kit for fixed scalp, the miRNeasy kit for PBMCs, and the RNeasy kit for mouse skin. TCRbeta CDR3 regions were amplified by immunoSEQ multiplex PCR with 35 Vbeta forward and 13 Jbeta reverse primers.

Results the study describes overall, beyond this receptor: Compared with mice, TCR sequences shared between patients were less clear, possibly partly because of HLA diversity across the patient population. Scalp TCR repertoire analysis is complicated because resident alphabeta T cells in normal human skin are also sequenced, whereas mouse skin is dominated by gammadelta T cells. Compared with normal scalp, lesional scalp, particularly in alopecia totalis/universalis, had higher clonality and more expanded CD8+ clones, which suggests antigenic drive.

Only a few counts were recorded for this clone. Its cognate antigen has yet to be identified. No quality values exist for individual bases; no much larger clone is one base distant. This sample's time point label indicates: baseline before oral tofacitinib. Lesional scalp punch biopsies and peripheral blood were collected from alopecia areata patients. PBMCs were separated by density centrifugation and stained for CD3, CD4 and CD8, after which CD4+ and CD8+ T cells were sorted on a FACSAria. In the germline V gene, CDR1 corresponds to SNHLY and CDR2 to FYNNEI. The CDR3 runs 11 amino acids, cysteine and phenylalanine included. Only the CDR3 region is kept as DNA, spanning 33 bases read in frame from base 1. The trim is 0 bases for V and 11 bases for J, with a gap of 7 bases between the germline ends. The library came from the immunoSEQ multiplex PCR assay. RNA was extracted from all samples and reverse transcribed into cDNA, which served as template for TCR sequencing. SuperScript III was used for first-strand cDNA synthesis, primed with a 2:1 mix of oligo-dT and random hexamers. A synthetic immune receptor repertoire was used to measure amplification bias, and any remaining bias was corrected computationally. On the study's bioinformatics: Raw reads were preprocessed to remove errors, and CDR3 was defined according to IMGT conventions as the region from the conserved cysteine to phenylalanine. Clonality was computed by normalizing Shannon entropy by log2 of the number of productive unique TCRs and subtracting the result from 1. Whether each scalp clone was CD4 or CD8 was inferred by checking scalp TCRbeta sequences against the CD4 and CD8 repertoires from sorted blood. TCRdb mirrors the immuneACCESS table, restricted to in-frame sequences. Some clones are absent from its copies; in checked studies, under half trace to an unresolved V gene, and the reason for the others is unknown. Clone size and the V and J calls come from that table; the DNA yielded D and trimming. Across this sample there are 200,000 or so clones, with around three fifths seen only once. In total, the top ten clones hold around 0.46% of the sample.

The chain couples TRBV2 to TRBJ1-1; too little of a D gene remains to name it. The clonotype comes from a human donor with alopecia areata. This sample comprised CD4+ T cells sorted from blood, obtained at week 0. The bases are TGTGCCAGCAGTGAAGCAGTCGTTGCTTTCTTT. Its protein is CASSEAVVAFF.